This entry lists 5 T cell receptor beta chains sequenced from one sample in a study of early T cells in non-severe SARS-CoV-2 infection. TCRdb itself ran the 5' RACE reads through MiXCR, one entry per CDR3 protein. The sample records 60,000 to 65,000 distinct CDR3 sequences, around 13% being singletons. Sequencing was performed on whole blood. The receptors stem from an adult who was a healthcare worker with PCR-confirmed SARS-CoV-2 infection or an uninfected control (not recorded which).

V is TRBV18 and J is TRBJ1-3; D is unclear. Trimming took 3 bases from V and 5 from J, leaving 20 bases between them. The V gene's germline CDR1 is KGHSH and CDR2 LQKENI. The CDR3 contains 17 residues. CDR3 residues: CASSPNPGRFLRNTIYF. DNA for the CDR3: TGTGCCAGCTCACCTAATCCGGGCCGCTTCTTGCGAAACACCATATATTTT.

The rearrangement uses TRBV11-2 and TRBJ2-1; D is unclear. Trimming stripped 5 bases from V and 9 bases from J, with 11 bases between. The CDR3 runs to 12 residues. Germline V gene lookup returns CDR1 SGHAT and CDR2 FQNNGV. The CDR3 here is CASSQTQSEQFF. Here the CDR3 DNA reads TGTGCCAGCAGCCAGACTCAGAGTGAGCAGTTCTTC.

The chain recombines TRBV10-2 with TRBJ1-5; no definite D call. V was shortened by 7 bases and J by 0 bases, with 16 bases between the two germline ends. Germline V CDR1 and CDR2: WSHSY, SAAADI. This CDR3 region has 16 residues. CDR3 sequence (DNA): TGCGCCAGCATCTTCCCTACTGGGATTAGCAATCAGCCCCAGCATTTT. Its protein product is CASIFPTGISNQPQHF.

The V and J genes are TRBV6-2 or TRBV6-3 and TRBJ2-5, with D unclear. V lost 2 bases to trimming and J lost 5 bases, with 12 bases between them. This CDR3 is built from 14 residues. Germline loops: CDR1 MNHEY, CDR2 SVGEGT. The CDR3 sequence: CASSYVGGQETQYF. CDR3 bases: TGTGCCAGCAGTTACGTCGGTGGTCAGGAGACCCAGTACTTC.

This clonotype was observed at least ten times. The CDR3 nucleotides are TGTGCCAGCAGTCCGGGACTAGCGGGAGTCGGTGAGACCCAGTACTTC. Protein: CASSPGLAGVGETQYF. This sequence joins TRBV28 and TRBJ2-5; 14 positions agree with TRBD2. The CDR3 runs 16 residues. Germline CDR1 MDHEN, CDR2 SYDVKM. V shed 5 bases and J 5 bases; nucleotides not matched to a gene: 7.